The rows below give T cell receptor beta chains drawn from one sample of a study of CD8 T cells in ankylosing spondylitis. TCRdb redid the calling of the 5' RACE reads with MiXCR, one entry per CDR3 protein. The table records more than 150,000 distinct CDR3 sequences, roughly 18% of them present only once. Sequences were obtained from blood, either unsorted or a sorted T cell fraction (not recorded which). The receptor set was obtained from a male donor under 30 with ankylosing spondylitis or in good health (not recorded which). Each CDR3 is given with its conserved first and last residue. The order of the fields is clone size, V gene, J gene, D gene, CDR3 DNA, CDR3 protein. The D gene is left open where the match is weak. Clone size is not always given. Where it is, it says once, few, many or a class for expanded clones.

>once|TRBV7-9|TRBJ2-1|TRBD2
TGTGCCAGCAGCCTTCCTAGCGGGAGTGGCAATGAGCAGTTCTTC
CASSLPSGSGNEQFF
>few|TRBV5-1|TRBJ2-7|.
TGCGCCAGCAGCTTGGGAGGGGGAACCTACGAGCAGTACTTC
CASSLGGGTYEQYF
>many|TRBV12-3/TRBV12-4|TRBJ1-5|.
TGTGCCAGCAGTTTAGAAGAGGGACAGCCCCAGCATTTT
CASSLEEGQPQHF
>many|TRBV2|TRBJ2-1|.
TGTGCCAGCAGTGACGAGACTGAGCGAAACAATGAGCAGTTCTTC
CASSDETERNNEQFF
>.|TRBV20-1|TRBJ2-7|.
TGCAGTGCTAGAGGGAAACGGGGCAGGGCGGACGAGCAGTACTTC
CSARGKRGRADEQYF
>many|TRBV7-8|TRBJ2-2|.
TGTGCCAGCAGCTTGTCCCCCGGGGAGCTGTTTTTT
CASSLSPGELFF
>many|TRBV5-1|TRBJ2-7|.
TGCGCCAGCCATTGGGACACGGCATACTACGAGCAGTACTTC
CASHWDTAYYEQYF
>many|TRBV6-2/TRBV6-3|TRBJ2-1|.
TGTGCCAGCAGTTACGTGACAACAGGGCACCGCTCCTACAATGAGCAGTTCTTC
CASSYVTTGHRSYNEQFF
>many|TRBV19|TRBJ2-7|TRBD1
TGTGCCAGTAGTACTGGGACAGGGGTCACCTACGAGCAGTACTTC
CASSTGTGVTYEQYF
>.|TRBV20-1|TRBJ2-1|.
TGCAGTGCTAGAGATGGCCTAGTCAGTGAGCAGTTCTTC
CSARDGLVSEQFF
>few|TRBV24-1|TRBJ2-6|TRBD1
TGTGCCACCAGTGAGGGACAGGGGACCCCTGGGGCCAACGTCCTGACTTTC
CATSEGQGTPGANVLTF
>many|TRBV12-3/TRBV12-4|TRBJ1-6|.
TGTGCCAGCAGTTTAGGAGGGTTTGGTTCACCCCTCCACTTT
CASSLGGFGSPLHF
>many|TRBV29-1|TRBJ2-2|.
TGCAGCGTTTCTTGGAGGGAGAACACCGGGGAGCTGTTTTTT
CSVSWRENTGELFF
>.|TRBV18|TRBJ2-1|.
TGTGCCAGCTCACCACCGGGCCAGAATGAGCAGTTCTTC
CASSPPGQNEQFF
>many|TRBV12-3/TRBV12-4|TRBJ2-1|TRBD2
TGTGCCAGCAGTTCGAGGGGACTAGCGGGCAATGAGCAGTTCTTC
CASSSRGLAGNEQFF
>.|TRBV20-1|TRBJ1-1|.
TGCAGTGCTAGAGACATAGGACGAGTTGGAGCTTTCTTT
CSARDIGRVGAFF
>many|TRBV30|TRBJ1-1|.
TGTGCCTGGAGTGGGGTGCAGTCGAACACTGAAGCTTTCTTT
CAWSGVQSNTEAFF